This TCR beta chain was captured in a study of OX40 agonist ivuxolimab in advanced cancers. TCRdb's table, derived via immunoSEQ multiplex PCR, lists solely in-frame clones and lacks some. The sample holds tens of thousands of clones; roughly 83% are singletons and the top ten take under 5.5%. There are a few counts of this clone. V was trimmed by 2 bases and J by 7 bases, leaving 12 bases between them. The germline gives CDR1 SEHNR, CDR2 FQNEAQ (reference sequence). There are 15 residues in the CDR3. This sequence was found in an adult with an advanced solid tumor such as melanoma, head and neck, liver or kidney cancer. The specimen was CD4+ or CD8+ T cells sorted from blood, collected in a trial of the OX40 agonist ivuxolimab. The chain has TRBV7-9 and TRBJ1-6, with D perhaps TRBD1 (6 bases). The CDR3 sequence: CASSLSQGLNSPLHF. The CDR3 DNA reads TGTGCCAGCAGCTTATCACAGGGCCTAAATTCACCCCTCCACTTT. The entire variable domain, with the rest obtained from reference TRBV7-9 and TRBJ1-6, is as follows: DTGVSQNPRHKITKRGQNVTFRCDPISEHNRLYWYRQTLGQGPEFLTYFQNEAQLEKSRLLSDRFSAERPKGSFSTLEIQRTEQGDSAMYLCASSLSQGLNSPLHFGNGTRLTVT.